These 8 T cell receptor beta chains share one sample of origin, sequenced in a study of cytomegalovirus exposure and HLA in healthy donors. The repertoire was sequenced with immunoSEQ multiplex PCR; TCRdb's copy has only in-frame clones and lacks some. The sample consists of about 120,000 clones, approximately 94% of them appearing once. The sequencing sample was made of PBMCs. These receptors were obtained from a man aged 18 to 30 in good health and CMV-seronegative.

The CDR3 region is CASRKRQGANEKLFF. DNA of the CDR3: TGTGCCAGCAGAAAGCGACAGGGAGCTAATGAAAAACTGTTTTTT. This chain links TRBV2 with TRBJ1-4, with 7 bases matching TRBD1. Germline V gene sequence: CDR1 SNHLY, CDR2 FYNNEI. Trimming at V came to 6 bases and at J to 3 bases, leaving 7 bases not matched to a gene. The CDR3 contains 15 residues.

The rearrangement links TRBV27 to TRBJ2-1; TRBD2 might be the D (5 bases). Trimming cost V 6 bases and J 12 bases, with 15 bases left between them. Germline loops: CDR1 MNHEY, CDR2 SMNVEV (reference sequence). The CDR3 is made up of 12 amino acids. The CDR3 region is CASSYSGVGQFF. CDR3 bases: TGTGCCAGCAGCTATTCCGGGGTGGGGCAGTTCTTC.

This clone occurred once. This rearrangement joins TRBV5-1 to TRBJ2-1; 11 positions agree with TRBD2. The length of the CDR3 is 17 residues. After removal of 4 bases from V and 0 bases from J, the junction contained 6 bases not matched to a gene. CDR1 is SGHRS and CDR2 is YFSETQ in the germline V gene. The CDR3: CASSPGTSGSSYNEQFF. The CDR3 DNA reads as TGCGCCAGCAGCCCTGGGACTAGCGGTAGCTCCTACAATGAGCAGTTCTTC.

The chain joins TRBV30 to TRBJ2-7; D is perhaps TRBD1 (6 bases). The CDR3 is made up of 11 amino acids. V was trimmed by 1 base and J by 6 bases, leaving 7 bases between them. CDR1 and CDR2 from the germline V gene are GTSNPN and SVGIG (reference sequence). CDR3 DNA sequence: TGTGCCTGGAGTGAAGGGGGCGAGCAGTACTTC. It codes for CAWSEGGEQYF.

The J gene is TRBJ2-4, the V gene TRBV5-1; a weak D match, TRBD2 (6 bases). The germline CDR1 and CDR2 sequences are SGHRS and YFSETQ. This CDR3 is 15 amino acids long. Trimming shortened V by 4 bases and J by 0 bases, and 11 bases separated the two germline ends. The CDR3 loop is CASSPPGVAKNIQYF. The CDR3 DNA reads as TGCGCCAGCAGCCCCCCGGGGGTAGCCAAAAACATTCAGTACTTC.

The count of this clone is one. V is TRBV13 and J is TRBJ2-1, with D tentatively TRBD1 (6 bases). The V gene lost 4 bases and the J gene lost 1 base, with 11 bases spanning the gap. Germline loops: CDR1 PRHDT, CDR2 FYEKMQ (reference sequence). The CDR3 is 15 amino acids. CDR3 protein: CASSSGARSYNEQFF. DNA of the CDR3: TGTGCCAGCAGCTCAGGGGCCCGATCCTACAATGAGCAGTTCTTC.

The sample holds one count of this clone. The chain has TRBV5-1 and TRBJ2-1; TRBD2 agrees at 9 bases. The trim removed 0 bases at V and 5 bases at J, leaving 6 bases unmatched. Germline assignment: CDR1 SGHRS and CDR2 YFSETQ. CDR3 length equals 16 residues. CDR3 DNA: TGCGCCAGCAGCTTGGAGCTAGCGGGATACAACAATGAGCAGTTCTTC. This gives the protein CASSLELAGYNNEQFF.

V and J are TRBV4-3 and TRBJ1-2; D remains unclear. Trimming cost V 0 bases and J 3 bases, with 11 bases left between them. The CDR3 runs 15 residues. The germline V gene has CDR1 LGHNA and CDR2 YSLEER. The CDR3 loop is CASSQDRGPYYGYTF. CDR3 bases: TGCGCCAGCAGCCAAGATCGCGGGCCTTACTATGGCTACACCTTC.